This T cell receptor beta chain was recovered during a study of tumor-infiltrating lymphocytes in localized non-small cell lung cancer (dated by TCRdb to the early 2020s). Study-level background: The cohort included patients whose samples were collected after neoadjuvant chemotherapy, as well as both smokers and never-smokers and several histologies. Resected tumor tissue and uninvolved lung tissue described as non-adjacent to the tumor were contributed by each patient, with both tissues obtained from the same patient. Alongside flow cytometry, multiplex immunofluorescence, RNA-seq, exome sequencing and proteomics, TCR sequencing was applied to the same patients as one of several integrated assays. For around 57 patients, immunoSEQ T-cell fraction was compared between paired tumor and uninvolved lung. In total, the ICON cohort consisted of over a hundred surgical patients with localized non-small cell lung cancer who had their tumors resected. General findings and caveats noted by the study authors: Because different assays used different pieces of the same tissue, technical variation could not be distinguished from intratumor heterogeneity. TCR-derived T-cell fraction did not differ between the flow cytometry-defined immunotypes IM1 (good prognosis) and IM2 (poor prognosis). Consistent with immunofluorescence CD3 counts, TCRbeta sequencing supported greater T cell infiltration in tumors than in uninvolved lung tissue. Because assay coverage varied across patients depending on available tissue quantity, TCR sequencing was performed for only a subset of the cohort.

With regard to this clone: The antigen it binds to is not known. Qualities for individual bases were not recorded, and no much larger clone is one base off.

The T-cell fraction in tumor and uninvolved lung tissue was obtained from TCR sequencing using the immunoSEQ assay. From the authors' description of their analysis: To analyze survival, patients were divided into a high T-cell fraction group (upper tertile) and a low T-cell fraction group (lower two tertiles), and the two groups were compared using a log-rank test. A signed-rank test was used to test differences in T-cell fraction between paired tumor and uninvolved lung samples. Entries here come from immuneACCESS through TCRdb and include only in-frame sequences with V and J called. Some clones fail to appear in such tables; in the studies checked, an unresolved V gene covers under half of the shortfall, and the cause of the remainder is unknown. V and J calls and clone size are as listed in that table; D and trimming were resolved from the DNA. In this sample the table shows 10,000 to 15,000 clones, about 82% of which occur a single time. The ten most abundant clones make up roughly 12% of the sample.

Based on the germline V gene, the CDR1 and CDR2 sequences are SGHVS and FQNEAQ. The germline V end is reduced by 1 base and the J end by 4 bases; junction bases left unmatched: 10. The CDR3 contains 19 residues, cysteine and phenylalanine counted. Of all the DNA, just the CDR3 is kept, 57 bases in frame from base 1. The first patient joined ICON in the first half of 2016, and enrollment wrapped up when the last patient was enrolled in the second half of 2018. Fresh tumor and matched uninvolved tissue for in-depth immune analyses, including TCR sequencing, were collected from a subcohort of fewer than 95 patients. TCR sequencing was performed on DNA isolated from bulk tissue, without cell sorting.

The sample consisted of uninvolved lung tissue not adjacent to the tumor. The chain was built from TRBV7-8 and TRBJ2-2, with 12 bases aligning to TRBD2. This TCR was sampled from a human donor with non-small cell lung cancer. At the DNA level, the sequence is TGTGCCAGCAGCTTAGGTCGGACTAGCGGGGCCTGGGGCACCGGGGAGCTGTTTTTT. This sequence encodes CASSLGRTSGAWGTGELFF.